These T cell receptor beta chains were read from a single sample in a study of blood T cell repertoires in COVID-19. TCRdb keeps only in-frame clones here, not all; method: immunoSEQ multiplex PCR. The sample has 250,000 to 300,000 clones, 88% seen once. Sequenced material: PBMCs or T cells enriched from blood (not recorded which). Receptors were obtained from a woman aged 60-70 years in a cohort exposed to, infected with or recovered from COVID-19 (not recorded which). Both conserved end residues are trimmed from each CDR3. D genes are given only for firm matches.

>TRBJ1-2|TRBV2|TRBD1
ASRARTGGSGYT
>TRBJ2-3|TRBV3-1/TRBV3-2|TRBD2
ASSPTVRLAGPDTQY
>TRBJ1-5|TRBV3-1/TRBV3-2|NA
ASSQQGINQPQH
>TRBJ2-7|TRBV4-3|TRBD1
ASGQQGDHYEQY
>TRBJ2-2|TRBV12-5|NA
ASGLVLENIYPNTGELF
>TRBJ2-5|TRBV5-1|TRBD2
ASSVTSGRVQETQY
>TRBJ2-1|TRBV27|NA
ASSWGGGVSYNEQF
>TRBJ1-3|TRBV11-2|NA
ASSLVSGAGNTIY
>TRBJ2-3|TRBV20-1|TRBD2
SASSSGRPDTQY
>TRBJ1-4|TRBV12-3/TRBV12-4|NA
ASSLREKLF
>TRBJ2-7|TRBV27|NA
ASSSLSPYEQY
>TRBJ1-2|TRBV28|NA
ASRAGSGGYT
>TRBJ1-1|TRBV7-2|NA
ASSHAGPMNTEAF
>TRBJ2-7|TRBV7-8|NA
ASSLVQVLDEQY
>TRBJ2-7|TRBV27|TRBD2
ASSPGTSASYEQY
>TRBJ2-1|TRBV11-1|TRBD2
ASSPSGSSYNEQF
>TRBJ2-1|TRBV11-1|TRBD2
ASSPGTTNEQF
>TRBJ2-3|TRBV7-9|NA
ASSSQYPTDTQY
>TRBJ2-1|TRBV5-1|TRBD2
ASSLAGGSSDEQF
>TRBJ2-3|TRBV4-1|NA
ASSPSHQGPTTDTQY
>TRBJ2-3|TRBV29-1|NA
SVTSTDTQY
>TRBJ2-1|TRBV7-8|NA
ASSFGNRGSYNEQF
>TRBJ1-1|TRBV30|TRBD1
AWSSRRTGGNTEAF
>TRBJ2-6|TRBV6-2/TRBV6-3|NA
ASSDGASGANVLT
>TRBJ1-2|TRBV5-1|TRBD1
ASSLVGGAEGYT
>TRBJ2-1|TRBV13|TRBD2
ASSRTSGRARNEQF
>TRBJ1-5|TRBV7-2|NA
ASSLSTVSNQPQH
>TRBJ2-2|TRBV18|NA
ASSPTDSNTGELF
>TRBJ1-2|TRBV5-1|NA
ASSPSTGYGYT
>TRBJ2-5|TRBV6-7|TRBD2
ASSCGSGRAVRETQY
>TRBJ2-6|TRBV3-1/TRBV3-2|TRBD2
ASSQLSIGRASGANVLT
>TRBJ2-5|TRBV13|NA
ASSLFGRQETQY
>TRBJ2-3|TRBV6-5|NA
ASSSPPVDTQY
>TRBJ2-7|TRBV7-2|TRBD2
ASSLRREINEQY
>TRBJ1-5|TRBV5-1|NA
ASSLGYTDTNQPQH
>TRBJ2-7|TRBV18|NA
ASSAGSSHEQY
>TRBJ2-5|TRBV11-2|TRBD2
ASSPRSGLARYQETQY
>TRBJ2-4|TRBV14|TRBD1
ASSPAVGQWGRSGKNIQY
>TRBJ2-3|TRBV7-2|TRBD1
ASSLRGLHGDTQY
>TRBJ2-6|TRBV10-1|TRBD1
ASSDRDRHLSGANVLT
>TRBJ1-5|TRBV30|NA
AWRKGGSGSNQPQH
>TRBJ2-7|TRBV30|TRBD2
AWSPGRAYEQY
>TRBJ2-1|TRBV9|TRBD2
ASSLAWGGYNEQF
>TRBJ2-7|TRBV19|NA
ASSIAAGAYEQY
>TRBJ1-1|TRBV6-5|NA
ASSSERSRFSEAF
>TRBJ2-2|TRBV28|NA
ASRPDTGELF
>TRBJ1-2|TRBV2|NA
ASSRDQGTNYGYT
>TRBJ2-2|TRBV18|NA
ASPLPGGTGELF
>TRBJ1-2|TRBV10-2|NA
ASLGGGPNYGYT
>TRBJ2-1|TRBV3-1/TRBV3-2|NA
ASSPLGAGRYNEQF
>TRBJ2-7|TRBV5-1|TRBD1
ASSPGQGSYEQY
>TRBJ1-4|TRBV5-1|NA
ASSLVRGGEKLF
>TRBJ2-7|TRBV29-1|TRBD1
SVETGTSDEQY
>TRBJ2-1|TRBV18|TRBD2
ASSPPGLAGAYNEQF
>TRBJ2-7|TRBV30|TRBD1
AWMGQPYEQY